The sequence of this T cell receptor (beta chain) was determined in a study of neurological immune-mediated disorders. Findings of the study overall: Levels of TCR clonal expansion peaked in HTLV-1-associated myelopathy and reached their lowest in multiple sclerosis, under those of healthy controls.

The time point is: longitudinal time-point 3. Each CDR3 protein is one row after TCRdb ran MiXCR on the 5' RACE reads. Among around 51,000 distinct CDR3 sequences listed, more than 9.5% were seen once. This CDR3 contains 14 residues. Trimming pared 0 bases from V and 4 bases from J, leaving 10 bases between. CDR1 is SGHRS and CDR2 is YFSETQ in the germline V gene. This clonotype was seen more than once but under ten times. Its antigen is as yet unknown. The chain uses TRBV5-1 and TRBJ2-5; D is uncertain. This clonotype was obtained from a male donor with HTLV-1-associated myelopathy (HAM/TSP). Sequencing was performed on PBMCs. CDR3 sequence (DNA): TGCGCCAGCAGCTTGGACGGAGTGATAGAGACCCAGTACTTC. Translation gives CASSLDGVIETQYF.